The TCR beta chain described here comes from a study of T-cell reconstitution after alpha-beta-depleted transplantation in children. Construction of the TCRbeta library involved unique molecular identifiers. TCRdb independently ran MiXCR on the PCR reads; one entry per CDR3 protein. The sample includes a few hundred thousand distinct CDR3 sequences, over 20% of them seen just once. In germline, CDR1 is MNHEY, CDR2 SMNVEV (reference sequence). This CDR3 spans 14 amino acids. J gave up 5 bases and V 5 bases, and 6 bases lay outside the gene matches. The chain links TRBV27 to TRBJ2-7; 10 bases agree with TRBD2. The sample here was PBMCs from the stem cell graft donor, taken from the stem cell graft. The clonotype originates from a human donor who donated a stem cell graft to a child with acute myeloid leukemia. CDR3 region: CASSKLAGPNEQYF. The CDR3 bases are TGTGCCAGCAGTAAACTAGCGGGACCGAACGAGCAGTACTTC.